Each of the 19 T cell receptor beta chains below was sequenced from the same sample in a study of response to subunit inactivated influenza vaccine. TCRdb redid the calling of the RT-PCR reads with MiXCR, one entry per CDR3 protein. Among more than 150,000 distinct CDR3 sequences, 9.2% were seen once, and the ten largest hold approximately 10%. The sample in question was non-naive T cells sorted from PBMCs, obtained on the day of vaccination. The receptors were sampled from a man aged 50-60 years who received an inactivated influenza vaccine.

With regard to this clonotype: Compared with germline, one end of the junction differs, possibly owing to a read error. CDR3 nucleotide sequence: TGCAGTACTAGAGACGGACAGGGGGGAGATACGCAGTATTTT. Protein sequence: CSTRDGQGGDTQYF. The V and J genes are TRBV20-1 and TRBJ2-3, with TRBD1 matching over 10 bases. This CDR3 contains 14 residues. Germline V gives CDR1 DFQATT, CDR2 SNEGSKA (reference sequence).

This clonotype was counted at least ten times. The chain couples TRBV5-6 to TRBJ2-2, with a possible D match to TRBD2 (6 bases). CDR1 and CDR2 (germline): SGHDT, YYEEEE. The V and J ends lost 4 bases and 2 bases respectively, with 12 bases between them. CDR3 length: 15 amino acids. CDR3 amino acids: CASSPDYYNTGELFF. The CDR3 coding sequence is TGTGCCAGCAGCCCGGACTATTATAACACCGGGGAGCTGTTTTTT.

This clonotype was seen a few times. The V gene is TRBV4-2, the J gene TRBJ2-1, with D possibly TRBD1 on 5 matching bases. The V end lost 1 base, the J end lost 1 base, and 11 bases lay between the germline ends. The length of the CDR3 is 16 residues. Germline CDR1 and CDR2: LGHNA and YNFKEQ. The CDR3 region has the DNA TGTGCCAGCAGCCAAGGAGTCCAGGGATCCTACAATGAGCAGTTCTTC. Encoded protein: CASSQGVQGSYNEQFF.

This clonotype showed up many times. This chain joins TRBV10-3 and TRBJ1-1; possibly TRBD1 for D (5 bases). Trimming took 2 bases from V and 3 from J, leaving 13 bases between them. The CDR3 is 15 residues long. CDR1 and CDR2 (germline): ENHRY, SYGVKD. Here the CDR3 reads CAISEGRGFDTEAFF. CDR3 in DNA: TGTGCCATCAGTGAGGGCCGGGGGTTTGACACTGAAGCTTTCTTT.

This chain joins TRBV3-1 and TRBJ2-7, with D perhaps TRBD2 (6 bases). Germline-derived CDR1 and CDR2 are LGHDT and YNNKEL (reference sequence). Trimming cost V 5 bases and J 3 bases, with 17 bases left between them. The CDR3 is 15 amino acids. The CDR3 loop reads CASSFGGTGHYEQYF. CDR3 nucleotide sequence: TGTGCCAGCAGCTTCGGGGGTACAGGCCACTACGAGCAGTACTTC.

This clonotype was counted a few times. The chain couples TRBV11-2 to TRBJ2-1; 8 bases map to TRBD2. The CDR3 is made up of 13 amino acids. V was clipped by 4 bases and J by 16 bases; unmatched bases: 12. In germline, CDR1 is SGHAT, CDR2 FQNNGV. The CDR3 DNA follows: TGTGCCAGCAGCTACGTGACGGGAGGGCCTGGTTTCTTC. Its translation is CASSYVTGGPGFF.

Only one count was recorded for this clonotype. This clone may be a read error of a much larger clone one base away. The chain is built from TRBV20-1 and TRBJ2-7; D remains unclear. CDR3 length: 12 residues. CDR1 is DFQATT and CDR2 is SNEGSKA in the germline V gene (reference sequence). The ends were cut back, 3 bases at V and 0 bases at J, with 6 bases in the middle. This chain's CDR3 is CSASSSSYEQYF. CDR3 sequence (DNA): TGCAGTGCTAGCTCCAGCTCCTACGAGCAGTACTTC.

J is TRBJ1-3 and V is TRBV20-1; a possible D gene is TRBD1 (5 bases). Trimming took off 4 bases at V and 0 bases at J, with 10 bases between the two ends. This CDR3 contains 14 residues. Germline V lookup: CDR1 DFQATT, CDR2 SNEGSKA (reference sequence). In DNA, the CDR3 is TGCAGTGCTACTTCCGGGGCCTCTGGAAACACCATATATTTT. It encodes CSATSGASGNTIYF.

The chain combines TRBV10-3 with TRBJ1-2, with D possibly being TRBD1 (6 bases). There are 15 residues in the CDR3. Deletions cut 2 bases from V and 0 bases from J, with 10 bases between. Germline-derived CDR1 and CDR2 are ENHRY and SYGVKD. The CDR3 nucleotides read TGTGCCATCAGTGAGAGCGACAGGACTAACTATGGCTACACCTTC. Protein: CAISESDRTNYGYTF.

This clonotype was found many times. The rearrangement links TRBV6-1 to TRBJ2-7; TRBD1 agrees at 9 bases. This CDR3 has 15 amino acids. CDR1 is MNHNS and CDR2 is SASEGT in the germline V gene. After removal of 1 base from V and 4 bases from J, the junction contained 5 bases not matched to a gene. The CDR3 sequence is CASSEGGTGLYEQYF. CDR3 coding DNA: TGTGCCAGCAGTGAAGGAGGGACAGGGCTTTACGAGCAGTACTTC.

Note on this clonotype: A read error may be the cause here, since a much bigger clone is one base away. This chain connects TRBV6-6 to TRBJ1-6; D is ambiguous. This CDR3 contains 13 residues. Germline CDR1 MNHNY, CDR2 SVGAGI (reference sequence). This CDR3 reads CDVVGNFNSPLHF. DNA for the CDR3: TGTGACGTGGTAGGGAACTTTAATTCACCCCTCCACTTT.

J is TRBJ2-1 and V is TRBV6-5, with TRBD2 as a possible D gene (6 bases). The CDR3 spans 14 residues. Germline V gene sequence: CDR1 MNHEY, CDR2 SVGAGI. Deletions cut 3 bases from V and 3 bases from J, with 9 bases between. CDR3 amino acids: CASSYRGNYNEQFF. CDR3 DNA sequence: TGTGCCAGCAGTTATCGCGGGAACTACAATGAGCAGTTCTTC.

The chain carries TRBV5-1 and TRBJ1-1; a possible D gene is TRBD1 (6 bases). This CDR3 comprises 14 residues. The V end lost 0 bases, the J end lost 5 bases, and 11 bases lay between the germline ends. Per germline, CDR1 SGHRS and CDR2 YFSETQ. CDR3 residues: CASSLAQGETEAFF. CDR3 in DNA: TGCGCCAGCAGCTTGGCACAGGGTGAGACTGAAGCTTTCTTT. The variable domain in full, completed from reference TRBV5-1 and TRBJ1-1, reads KAGVTQTPRYLIKTRGQQVTLSCSPISGHRSVSWYQQTPGQGLQFLFEYFSETQRNKGNFPGRFSGRQFSNSRSEMNVSTLELGDSALYLCASSLAQGETEAFFGQGTRLTVV.

The chain carries TRBV15 and TRBJ2-5, with D perhaps assigned TRBD1 or TRBD2 (6 bases each). The CDR3 has 17 residues. The germline V and J ends were trimmed by 1 base and 5 bases, with 20 bases remaining between them. Germline loops: CDR1 LNHNV, CDR2 YYDKDF (reference sequence). CDR3 nucleotide sequence: TGTGCCACCAGCAGAGGTCGGCGAGACACGGGGGCGGAGACCCAGTACTTC. Protein product: CATSRGRRDTGAETQYF.

In this sample, this clonotype turned up a few times. The gene calls are TRBV24-1 and TRBJ2-5; 7 nucleotides match TRBD1. The CDR3 runs 15 residues. Germline values: CDR1 KGHDR, CDR2 SFDVKD. V gave up 3 bases and J gave up 4 bases; unmatched junction bases: 7. Written as DNA, the CDR3 is TGTGCCACCAGTGATCCCCGACAGGGCCTAGAGACCCAGTACTTC. Translated: CATSDPRQGLETQYF.

This clonotype was observed a few times. The chain carries TRBV4-3 and TRBJ2-3, with unresolved D. This CDR3 comprises 17 residues. The V and J ends lost 0 bases and 1 base respectively, with 14 bases between them. From germline, CDR1 is LGHNA and CDR2 YSLEER. This CDR3 reads CASSQDARPTGTDTQYF. Here the CDR3 DNA reads TGCGCCAGCAGCCAAGACGCCAGACCCACGGGCACAGATACGCAGTATTTT.

The CDR3 here is CSAKELGLADFNEQFF. CDR3 nucleotides: TGCAGTGCTAAAGAACTTGGACTAGCGGACTTTAATGAGCAGTTCTTC. V is TRBV20-1 and J is TRBJ2-1, with 10 bases lining up with TRBD2. The CDR3 runs to 16 residues. V dropped 4 bases and J dropped 7; count of bases not matched to a gene: 13. Germline values: CDR1 DFQATT, CDR2 SNEGSKA (reference sequence).

In its sample, this clonotype was seen many times. V is TRBV20-1 and J is TRBJ1-5; D might be TRBD1 (5 bases). CDR1 is DFQATT, CDR2 SNEGSKA, per germline (reference sequence). V was cut by 4 bases and J by 5 bases, with 18 bases left in between. The CDR3 spans 15 residues. CDR3 DNA: TGCAGTGCTAAGTCAGGTTCAGGGTCCGATCAGCCCCAGCATTTT. As protein: CSAKSGSGSDQPQHF.

This clonotype was recorded a few times. V gene TRBV27 combines with J gene TRBJ1-1; 8 bases are shared with TRBD1. Germline CDR1 is MNHEY and CDR2 is SMNVEV (reference sequence). V was clipped by 6 bases and J by 0 bases; unmatched bases: 9. The CDR3 is 16 amino acids. The CDR3 protein is CASRARTGRLNTEAFF. CDR3 nucleotide sequence: TGTGCCAGCAGAGCTAGGACAGGGCGGTTGAACACTGAAGCTTTCTTT.